The present entry profiles one T cell receptor (beta chain) with its context. Antigen: not known. The data were taken from a study of cytomegalovirus exposure and HLA in healthy donors. Notes on the study in general: V- and J-gene trimming of TCR beta was linked (in a later analysis) to a missense DCLRE1C variant.

This CDR3 contains 15 residues. Trimming left V 2 bases short and J 0 bases short, with 8 bases between. CDR1 is MNHEY, CDR2 SVGAGI, per germline. The PCR ran on 60 Vbeta and 13 Jbeta primers. The method was immunoSEQ multiplex PCR; TCRdb's version includes in-frame clones alone and lacks a portion of them. The listing contains 95,000 to 150,000 clones. Sample: PBMCs. The TCR was taken from a man aged 18 to 35 in good health and CMV-seronegative. The chain couples TRBV6-5 to TRBJ1-3, with D possibly being TRBD1 (5 bases). The DNA for the CDR3 is TGTGCCAGCAGTTACCGGGACTCCTCTGGAAACACCATATATTTT. Its protein product is CASSYRDSSGNTIYF.